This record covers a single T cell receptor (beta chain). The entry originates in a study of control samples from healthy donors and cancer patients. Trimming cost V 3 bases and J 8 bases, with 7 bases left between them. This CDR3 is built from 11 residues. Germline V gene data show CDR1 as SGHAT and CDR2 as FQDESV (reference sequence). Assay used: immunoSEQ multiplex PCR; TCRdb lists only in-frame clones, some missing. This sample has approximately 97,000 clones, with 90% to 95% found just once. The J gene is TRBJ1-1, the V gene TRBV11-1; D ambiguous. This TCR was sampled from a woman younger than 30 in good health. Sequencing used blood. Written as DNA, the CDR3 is TGTGCCAGCAGCTTGGGCCCGGAAGCTTTCTTT. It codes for CASSLGPEAFF.